A selection of T cell receptor beta chains follows, all from one sample in a study of blood T cells in healthy people across ages. TCRdb reanalysed the 5' RACE reads using MiXCR and keeps one entry per CDR3 protein. The data show about 930,000 distinct CDR3 sequences, with almost 30% seen just once and 10% to 13% held by the top ten. The sample also formed part of further work on T cells of mothers and their children.

The specimen was blood. Receptor source: a woman aged 40 to 50 in good health. Both conserved end residues are trimmed from each CDR3. The order of the fields is V gene, J gene, CDR3 protein.

>TRBV14|TRBJ1-2
ASSQDHRDREIYGYT
>TRBV20-1|TRBJ2-5
SARGSGSRGLSYNEQY
>TRBV20-1|TRBJ2-4
SALGYGRNIQY
>TRBV29-1|TRBJ1-1
SVEGMLSNTEAF
>TRBV4-1|TRBJ1-2
ASSQDWGANYGYT
>TRBV29-1|TRBJ1-2
SVATWDRRNYGYT
>TRBV2|TRBJ2-3
ASRAGYGTDTQY
>TRBV4-3|TRBJ1-2
ASSRQVLSSSNYGYT
>TRBV5-6|TRBJ1-3
ASSFGPEAAGNTIY
>TRBV27|TRBJ2-3
ASRPTGRRTDTQY
>TRBV5-1|TRBJ1-4
ASSIRDPGEDEKLF
>TRBV20-1|TRBJ1-1
SARQSGAHRGTEAF
>TRBV12-3/TRBV12-4|TRBJ2-1
ASIATGGNEQF
>TRBV28|TRBJ2-5
ASSGPATETQY
>TRBV20-1|TRBJ2-7
SAFSGLELEQY
>TRBV7-8|TRBJ2-4
ASSPYAGARNIQY
>TRBV2|TRBJ2-7
ASIEQGVSYEQY
>TRBV25-1|TRBJ2-6
ATHRGHEVSGANVLT
>TRBV18|TRBJ2-3
ASAPRSIIDTQY
>TRBV5-1|TRBJ1-1
ASSLGNPGNTEAF
>TRBV6-2/TRBV6-3|TRBJ1-5
ASRSQGANDRPQH
>TRBV2|-
ASAGTSYEQY
>TRBV5-1|TRBJ2-3
ASSSGTGRADTQY
>TRBV28|TRBJ2-5
ASGLAGPGGVETQY
>TRBV7-2|TRBJ2-3
ASSPRTSGGSADTQY
>TRBV7-3|TRBJ1-1
ASSLMGEPGTEAF
>TRBV6-5|TRBJ1-3
ASRPGTVGNTIY
>TRBV28|TRBJ1-2
ASTPSRGDLYGYT
>TRBV6-5|TRBJ1-1
ASSYSMARSVNTEAF
>TRBV3-1|TRBJ1-2
ASSRDWTGGVGYT
>TRBV5-1|TRBJ2-5
ASSSGRPQETQY
>TRBV7-3|TRBJ1-1
ASSLTSAGTEAF